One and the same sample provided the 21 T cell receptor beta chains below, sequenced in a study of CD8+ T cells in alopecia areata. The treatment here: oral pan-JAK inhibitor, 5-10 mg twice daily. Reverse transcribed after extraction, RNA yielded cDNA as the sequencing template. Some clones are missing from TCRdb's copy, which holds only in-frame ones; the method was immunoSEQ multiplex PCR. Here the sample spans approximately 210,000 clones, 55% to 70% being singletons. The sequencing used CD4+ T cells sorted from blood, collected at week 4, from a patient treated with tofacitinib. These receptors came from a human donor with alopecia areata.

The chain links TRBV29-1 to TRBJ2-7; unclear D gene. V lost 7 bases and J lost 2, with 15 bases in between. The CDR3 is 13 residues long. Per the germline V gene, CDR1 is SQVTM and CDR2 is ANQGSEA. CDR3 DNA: TGCAGCGCCCTCCGGGCAGCCCCCTACGAGCAGTACTTC. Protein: CSALRAAPYEQYF.

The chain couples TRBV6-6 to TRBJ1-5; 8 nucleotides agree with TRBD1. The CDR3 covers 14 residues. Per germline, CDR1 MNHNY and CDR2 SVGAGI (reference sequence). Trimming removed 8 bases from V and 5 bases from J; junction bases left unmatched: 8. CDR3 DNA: TGTGCCAGCGGTCGGGACAGGAGGGATCAGCCCCAGCATTTT. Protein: CASGRDRRDQPQHF.

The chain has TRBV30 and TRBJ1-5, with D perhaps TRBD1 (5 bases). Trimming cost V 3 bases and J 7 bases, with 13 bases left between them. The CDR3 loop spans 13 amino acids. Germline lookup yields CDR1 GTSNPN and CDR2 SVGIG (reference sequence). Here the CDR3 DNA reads TGTGCCTGGAGCGCCTCGGGGGACCAGCCCCAGCATTTT. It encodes CAWSASGDQPQHF.

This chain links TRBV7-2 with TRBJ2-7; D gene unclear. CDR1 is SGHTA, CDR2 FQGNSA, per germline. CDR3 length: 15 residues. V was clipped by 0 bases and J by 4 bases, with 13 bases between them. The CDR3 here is CASSLAMGNQYEQYF. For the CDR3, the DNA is TGTGCCAGCAGCTTAGCAATGGGGAACCAGTACGAGCAGTACTTC. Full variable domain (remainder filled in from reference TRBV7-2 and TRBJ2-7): GAGVSQSPSNKVTEKGKDVELRCDPISGHTALYWYRQSLGQGLEFLIYFQGNSAPDKSGLPSDRFSAERTGGSVSTLTIQRTQQEDSAVYLCASSLAMGNQYEQYFGPGTRLTVT.

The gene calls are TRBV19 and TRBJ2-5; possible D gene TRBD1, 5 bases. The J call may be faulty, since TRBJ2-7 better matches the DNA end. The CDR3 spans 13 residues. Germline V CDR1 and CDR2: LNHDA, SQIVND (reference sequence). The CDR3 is CASSKDKIGEQYF. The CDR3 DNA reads TGTGCCAGTAGTAAGGACAAGATCGGCGAGCAGTACTTC.

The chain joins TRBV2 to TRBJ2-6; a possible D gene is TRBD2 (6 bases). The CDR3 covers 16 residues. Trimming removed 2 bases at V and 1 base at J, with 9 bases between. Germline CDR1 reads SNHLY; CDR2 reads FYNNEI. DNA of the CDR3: TGTGCCAGCAGTGAATCGGGGGAATCTGGGGCCAACGTCCTGACTTTC. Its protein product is CASSESGESGANVLTF.

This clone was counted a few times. CDR3 sequence: CASSKLGETQYF. CDR3 nucleotide sequence: TGTGCCAGCAGCAAGCTTGGCGAGACCCAGTACTTC. The chain joins TRBV5-6 to TRBJ2-5, with no clear D. Germline values: CDR1 SGHDT, CDR2 YYEEEE. This CDR3 is 12 amino acids long. V shed 4 bases and J shed 5 bases, with 9 bases lying between them.

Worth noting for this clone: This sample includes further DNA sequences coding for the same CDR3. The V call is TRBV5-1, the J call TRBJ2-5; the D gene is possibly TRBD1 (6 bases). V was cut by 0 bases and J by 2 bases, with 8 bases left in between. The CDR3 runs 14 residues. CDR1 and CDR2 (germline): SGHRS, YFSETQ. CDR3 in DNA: TGCGCCAGCAGCTTGGGGACAGAACAAGAGACCCAGTACTTC. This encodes CASSLGTEQETQYF.

In nucleotides, the CDR3 is TGCAGCTTCAGCGGACGGAACTATGGCTACACCTTC. This codes for CSFSGRNYGYTF. The rearrangement uses TRBV29-1 and TRBJ1-2; no firm D call. The germline V gene encodes CDR1 SQVTM and CDR2 ANQGSEA. The CDR3 is 12 residues long. V was trimmed by 8 bases and J by 2 bases, leaving 12 bases between them.

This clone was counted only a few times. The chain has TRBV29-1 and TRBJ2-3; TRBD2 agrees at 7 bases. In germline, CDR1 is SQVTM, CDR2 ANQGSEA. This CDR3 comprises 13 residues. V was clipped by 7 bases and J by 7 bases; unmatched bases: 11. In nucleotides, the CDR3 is TGCAGCGCCCAGGGAGGGCGATTGTATACGCAGTATTTT. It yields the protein CSAQGGRLYTQYF.

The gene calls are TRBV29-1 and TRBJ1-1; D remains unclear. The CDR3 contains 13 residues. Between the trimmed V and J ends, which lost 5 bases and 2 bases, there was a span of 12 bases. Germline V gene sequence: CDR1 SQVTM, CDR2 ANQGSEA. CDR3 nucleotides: TGCAGCGTTAAGGTGGAAATTAACACTGAAGCTTTCTTT. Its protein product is CSVKVEINTEAFF.

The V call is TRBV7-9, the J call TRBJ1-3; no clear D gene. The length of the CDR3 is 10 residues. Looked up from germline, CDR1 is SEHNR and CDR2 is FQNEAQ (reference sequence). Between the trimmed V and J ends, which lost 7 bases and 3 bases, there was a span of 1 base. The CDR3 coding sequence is TGTGCCAGCATTGGAAACACCATATATTTT. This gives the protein CASIGNTIYF.

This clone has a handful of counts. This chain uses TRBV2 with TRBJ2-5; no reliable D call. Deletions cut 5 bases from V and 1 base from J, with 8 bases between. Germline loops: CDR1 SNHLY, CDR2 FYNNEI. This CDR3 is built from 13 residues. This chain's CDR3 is CASSKILQETQYF. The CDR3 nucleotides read TGTGCCAGCAGTAAAATACTCCAAGAGACCCAGTACTTC.

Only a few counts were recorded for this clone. The CDR3 bases are TGTGCCATCAGTGAACTCAGCAATCAGCCCCAGCATTTT. It is translated as CAISELSNQPQHF. The genes are TRBV10-3 and TRBJ1-5, with no clear D. This CDR3 has 13 residues. V lost 3 bases, J lost 1 base, and 4 bases lay in between. CDR1 is ENHRY and CDR2 is SYGVKD in the germline V gene.

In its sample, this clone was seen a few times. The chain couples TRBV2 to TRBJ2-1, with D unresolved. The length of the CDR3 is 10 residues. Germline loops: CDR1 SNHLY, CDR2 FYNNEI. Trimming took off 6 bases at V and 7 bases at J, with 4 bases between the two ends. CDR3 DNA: TGTGCCAGCAGATTTAATGAGCAGTTCTTC. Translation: CASRFNEQFF.

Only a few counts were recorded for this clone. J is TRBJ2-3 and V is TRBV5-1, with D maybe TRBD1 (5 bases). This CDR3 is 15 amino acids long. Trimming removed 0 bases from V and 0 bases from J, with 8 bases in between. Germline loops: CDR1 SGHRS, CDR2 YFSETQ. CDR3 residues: CASSLGQTSTDTQYF. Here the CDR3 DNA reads TGCGCCAGCAGCTTGGGACAGACTAGCACAGATACGCAGTATTTT.

CDR3 protein: CASSLGQHNTEAFF. Written as DNA, the CDR3 is TGTGCCAGCTCATTGGGACAGCATAACACTGAAGCTTTCTTT. The J gene is TRBJ1-1, the V gene TRBV18; 7 bases line up with TRBD1. CDR1 is KGHSH and CDR2 is LQKENI in the germline V gene. The CDR3 is made up of 14 amino acids. V trimming: 5 bases; J trimming: 2 bases; junction bases outside the gene matches: 5.

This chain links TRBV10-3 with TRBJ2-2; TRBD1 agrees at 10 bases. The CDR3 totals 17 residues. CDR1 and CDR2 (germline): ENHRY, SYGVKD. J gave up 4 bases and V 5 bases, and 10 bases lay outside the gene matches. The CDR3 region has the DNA TGTGCCATCAGTCCATCCACCGGGACAGGGGCCACCGGGGAGCTGTTTTTT. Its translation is CAISPSTGTGATGELFF.

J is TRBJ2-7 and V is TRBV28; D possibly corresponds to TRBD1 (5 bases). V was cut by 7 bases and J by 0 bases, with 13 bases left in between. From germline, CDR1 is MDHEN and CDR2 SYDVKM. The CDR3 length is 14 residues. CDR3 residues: CASNLRGISYEQYF. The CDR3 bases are TGTGCCAGCAACCTAAGGGGCATCTCCTACGAGCAGTACTTC.

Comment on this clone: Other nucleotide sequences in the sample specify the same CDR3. DNA for the CDR3: TGCAGCGTTGAGTTGGGGGGGAATCAGCCCCAGCATTTT. Amino acids: CSVELGGNQPQHF. The rearrangement joins TRBV29-1 to TRBJ1-5; a weak D match, TRBD1 (5 bases). The CDR3 has 13 amino acids. Per germline, CDR1 SQVTM and CDR2 ANQGSEA. V dropped 3 bases and J dropped 4 bases, with 10 bases sitting between them.

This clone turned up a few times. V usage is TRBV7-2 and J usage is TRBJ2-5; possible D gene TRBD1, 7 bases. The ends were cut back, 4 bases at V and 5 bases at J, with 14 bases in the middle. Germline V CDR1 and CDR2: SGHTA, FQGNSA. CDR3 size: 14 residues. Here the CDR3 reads CASSWQGGEETQYF. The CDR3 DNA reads TGTGCCAGCAGCTGGCAGGGGGGCGAGGAGACCCAGTACTTC.